One and the same sample provided the 26 T cell receptor beta chains below, sequenced in a study of blood T cell repertoires in COVID-19. The repertoire was sequenced with immunoSEQ multiplex PCR; TCRdb's copy has only in-frame clones and lacks some. The sample includes 210,000 or so clones, more than 75% of them seen just once. The sample taken for sequencing was peripheral blood. These receptors originate from a man between 40 and 49 years old with active or convalescent COVID-19.

The chain has TRBV19 and TRBJ1-5; 8 bases fit TRBD1. V dropped 3 bases and J dropped 6; count of bases not matched to a gene: 10. The CDR3 loop spans 16 amino acids. The germline V gene has CDR1 LNHDA and CDR2 SQIVND (reference sequence). The CDR3 protein is CASSILQGVVSQPQHF. Here the CDR3 DNA reads TGTGCCAGTAGTATCCTACAGGGGGTCGTAAGTCAGCCCCAGCATTTT.

The rearrangement uses TRBV27 and TRBJ2-1, with D possibly matching TRBD2 (6 bases). This CDR3 has 15 residues. The germline V gene has CDR1 MNHEY and CDR2 SMNVEV (reference sequence). Trimming removed 3 bases from V and 10 bases from J, with 19 bases in between. The CDR3 DNA is TGTGCCAGCAGTTTCCCTAAGCGCGGGACCGCGGAGCAGTTCTTC. It is translated as CASSFPKRGTAEQFF.

V and J are TRBV10-3 and TRBJ2-3; D is ambiguous. CDR3 size: 14 residues. Germline CDR1 reads ENHRY; CDR2 reads SYGVKD. V was trimmed by 1 base and J by 4 bases, leaving 9 bases between them. CDR3 bases: TGTGCCATCAGTGAGTTAACGGGTCCAGATACGCAGTATTTT. This encodes CAISELTGPDTQYF.

The chain is built from TRBV27 and TRBJ1-1; 7 nucleotides match TRBD1. There are 13 residues in the CDR3. V was clipped by 6 bases and J by 5 bases; unmatched bases: 6. The germline gives CDR1 MNHEY, CDR2 SMNVEV (reference sequence). The CDR3 here is CASRRGLGTEAFF. In DNA, the CDR3 is TGTGCCAGCAGGAGGGGGCTCGGGACTGAAGCTTTCTTT.

This clone appeared a few times. This chain connects TRBV7-9 to TRBJ1-6; TRBD1 is a possible D gene (5 bases). Between the trimmed V and J ends, which lost 5 bases and 7 bases, there was a span of 15 bases. This CDR3 has 15 amino acids. Germline V gives CDR1 SEHNR, CDR2 FQNEAQ (reference sequence). CDR3 amino acids: CASSPQGSSNSPLHF. The CDR3 bases are TGTGCCAGCAGCCCCCAGGGCAGCTCCAATTCACCCCTCCACTTT.

The chain uses TRBV14 and TRBJ2-7, with 12 bases fitting TRBD2. The J segment lost 7 bases and the V segment lost 4 bases, leaving 8 bases of the junction unmatched. The CDR3 has 15 amino acids. Germline CDR1 reads SGHDN; CDR2 reads FVKESK. Here the CDR3 DNA reads TGTGCCAGCAGCCCTTCGACTAGCGGGGGATTGGAGCAGTACTTC. It encodes CASSPSTSGGLEQYF.

The rearrangement joins TRBV15 to TRBJ1-2; D might be TRBD1 (5 bases). V was shortened by 0 bases and J by 4 bases, with 12 bases between the two germline ends. Germline CDR1 reads LNHNV; CDR2 reads YYDKDF (reference sequence). This CDR3 spans 15 amino acids. CDR3 in amino acids: CATSRDRRAGYGYTF. Here the CDR3 DNA reads TGTGCCACCAGCAGAGATCGCAGGGCCGGCTATGGCTACACCTTC.

The CDR3 coding sequence is TGTGCCAGCAGCCCCTCCGGGGATTCACCCCTCCACTTT. Protein sequence: CASSPSGDSPLHF. This chain connects TRBV2 to TRBJ1-6; no firm D call. The CDR3 extends over 13 amino acids. CDR1 and CDR2 from the germline V gene are SNHLY and FYNNEI. V gave up 6 bases and J gave up 8 bases, with 11 bases separating them.

The chain uses TRBV9 and TRBJ2-7; 8 bases map to TRBD1. This CDR3 comprises 15 residues. Germline V gene lookup returns CDR1 SGDLS and CDR2 YYNGEE. V trimming: 0 bases; J trimming: 2 bases; junction bases outside the gene matches: 4. Here the CDR3 DNA reads TGTGCCAGCAGCGTAGATCCAGGGGGCCCCTACGAGCAGTACTTC. It yields the protein CASSVDPGGPYEQYF.

This rearrangement joins TRBV27 to TRBJ1-1; D possibly corresponds to TRBD1 (6 bases). Trimming pared 4 bases from V and 1 base from J, leaving 13 bases between. The CDR3 runs 15 residues. Germline V CDR1 and CDR2: MNHEY, SMNVEV (reference sequence). The chain's CDR3 is CASSSYRAGNTEAFF. Here the CDR3 DNA reads TGTGCCAGCAGTTCGTACAGGGCAGGGAACACTGAAGCTTTCTTT.

The chain links TRBV5-1 to TRBJ2-1, with 10 bases that match TRBD2. Germline values: CDR1 SGHRS, CDR2 YFSETQ. V lost 0 bases to trimming and J lost 2 bases; unmatched junction nucleotides: 11. The CDR3 is made up of 19 amino acids. The CDR3 is CASSLVPSGGLTPYNEQFF. The CDR3 coding sequence is TGCGCCAGCAGCTTGGTTCCTAGCGGGGGACTTACACCCTACAATGAGCAGTTCTTC.

J is TRBJ2-7 and V is TRBV7-9, with 8 bases aligning to TRBD1. Germline V gene lookup returns CDR1 SEHNR and CDR2 FQNEAQ (reference sequence). This CDR3 region has 14 residues. V trimming: 4 bases; J trimming: 2 bases; junction bases outside the gene matches: 4. CDR3: CASSSTGGTYEQYF. In DNA, the CDR3 is TGTGCCAGCAGCTCCACAGGGGGGACCTACGAGCAGTACTTC.

The gene calls are TRBV15 and TRBJ1-1, with D tentatively TRBD1 (5 bases). This CDR3 is built from 19 residues. Germline CDR1 reads LNHNV; CDR2 reads YYDKDF (reference sequence). The germline V and J ends were trimmed by 0 bases and 1 base, with 21 bases remaining between them. The CDR3 region has the DNA TGTGCCACCAGCAGAGATTGGGTTTCAGAGGACACAGCGAACACTGAAGCTTTCTTT. This gives the protein CATSRDWVSEDTANTEAFF.

The CDR3, as DNA: TGTGCCAGCAGCCGGGACAGGCTCCACCGCTACGAGCAGTACTTC. Protein: CASSRDRLHRYEQYF. The V and J genes are TRBV7-3 and TRBJ2-7; 8 bases map to TRBD1. CDR1 and CDR2 from the germline V gene are SGHTA and FQGTGA. The CDR3 is made up of 15 amino acids. Losses at the gene ends were 5 bases for V and 3 bases for J; bases not matched to a gene: 9.

In this sample, this clone turned up a few times. V usage is TRBV21-1 and J usage is TRBJ1-2. TRBV21-1 counts as a pseudogene. The CDR3 is made up of 16 amino acids. The CDR3 DNA is TGTGCCAGCAGCAAACCGGCCGGCCGCGGCGACTATGGCTACACCTTC. This encodes CASSKPAGRGDYGYTF.

This clone was seen once. The chain uses TRBV19 and TRBJ2-5, with TRBD1 identical over 11 bases. CDR1 LNHDA and CDR2 SQIVND come from the germline V gene (reference sequence). The ends lost 4 bases at V and 4 bases at J; junction bases unmatched: 14. This CDR3 spans 18 amino acids. CDR3 residues: CASSSPGQGEGIRETQYF. Here the CDR3 DNA reads TGTGCCAGTAGTAGTCCGGGACAGGGGGAGGGCATTAGAGAGACCCAGTACTTC.

For the CDR3, the DNA is TGTGCCAGCAGCGTAGAAGAGCTACTATCCTACAATGAGCAGTTCTTC. Protein product: CASSVEELLSYNEQFF. The chain has TRBV9 and TRBJ2-1; D uncertain. V gave up 0 bases and J gave up 1 base, with 11 bases separating them. The germline V gene encodes CDR1 SGDLS and CDR2 YYNGEE. The CDR3 is 16 residues long.

The chain links TRBV18 to TRBJ2-3; TRBD1 agrees at 9 bases. V lost 3 bases to trimming and J lost 0 bases; unmatched junction nucleotides: 10. Germline lookup yields CDR1 KGHSH and CDR2 LQKENI. CDR3 length: 18 residues. As DNA, the CDR3 is TGTGCCAGCTCACCTCTCTCCCCCGGGACAGGGAGCACAGATACGCAGTATTTT. It translates to CASSPLSPGTGSTDTQYF.

This chain joins TRBV5-4 and TRBJ1-4; TRBD1 might be the D (5 bases). The length of the CDR3 is 14 residues. V lost 3 bases, J lost 4 bases, and 10 bases lay in between. Germline V gene lookup returns CDR1 SGHNT and CDR2 YYREEE (reference sequence). CDR3 DNA sequence: TGTGCCAGCAGCTCGGACATTGTTAATGAAAAACTGTTTTTT. It yields the protein CASSSDIVNEKLFF. Using reference TRBV5-4 and TRBJ1-4 for the parts outside the CDR3, the full variable domain is ETGVTQSPTHLIKTRGQQVTLRCSSQSGHNTVSWYQQALGQGPQFIFQYYREEENGRGNFPPRFSGLQFPNYSSELNVNALELDDSALYLCASSSDIVNEKLFFGSGTQLSVL.

This clone appeared a single time. The chain uses TRBV6-5 and TRBJ1-5; 7 nucleotides agree with TRBD1. The CDR3 contains 16 residues. The ends lost 4 bases at V and 4 bases at J; junction bases unmatched: 10. Germline CDR1 is MNHEY and CDR2 is SVGAGI. The CDR3 bases are TGTGCCAGCAGTTCTATTACAGGGGCCAAGAATCAGCCCCAGCATTTT. Translating gives CASSSITGAKNQPQHF.

This rearrangement joins TRBV28 to TRBJ2-7, with 7 bases that match TRBD2. The CDR3 is 15 amino acids. Germline CDR1 and CDR2: MDHEN and SYDVKM. The junction had 10 bases not matched to a gene; V was cut back by 6 bases and J by 2 bases. The DNA for the CDR3 is TGTGCCAGCAGCTCGCTTGTCGGGGGGACCTACGAGCAGTACTTC. Translation gives CASSSLVGGTYEQYF.

The J gene is TRBJ2-1, the V gene TRBV19, with TRBD2 matching 7 bases. Germline V gives CDR1 LNHDA, CDR2 SQIVND (reference sequence). The CDR3 totals 15 residues. V shed 5 bases, J shed 0 bases, and the junction held 4 bases outside the gene matches. CDR3 in DNA: TGTGCCAGTAGTTTCCTAGCGGTCTCCTACAATGAGCAGTTCTTC. It codes for CASSFLAVSYNEQFF. Full variable domain (remainder filled in from reference TRBV19 and TRBJ2-1): DGGITQSPKYLFRKEGQNVTLSCEQNLNHDAMYWYRQDPGQGLRLIYYSQIVNDFQKGDIAEGYSVSREKKESFPLTVTSAQKNPTAFYLCASSFLAVSYNEQFFGPGTRLTVL.

V usage is TRBV18 and J usage is TRBJ1-3; tentatively, D is TRBD1 (6 bases). Germline V gene data show CDR1 as KGHSH and CDR2 as LQKENI. Between the trimmed V and J ends, which lost 6 bases and 0 bases, there was a span of 12 bases. The CDR3 spans 15 residues. Written as DNA, the CDR3 is TGTGCCAGCTCGGACAGCCCGAGCTCTGGAAACACCATATATTTT. Its protein product is CASSDSPSSGNTIYF.

The rearrangement joins TRBV6-5 to TRBJ1-1, with no clear D. V shed 6 bases and J shed 1 base, with 9 bases lying between them. The CDR3 consists of 13 residues. CDR1 MNHEY and CDR2 SVGAGI come from the germline V gene. CDR3 DNA: TGTGCCAGCAGGACATCGAGGAACACTGAAGCTTTCTTT. Translation gives CASRTSRNTEAFF.

The chain couples TRBV9 to TRBJ1-1, with 7 bases identical to TRBD1. From germline, CDR1 is SGDLS and CDR2 YYNGEE. The CDR3 sequence is 16 residues long. Trimming cost V 3 bases and J 0 bases; bases outside gene matches: 8. The CDR3 DNA reads TGTGCCAGCAGCGCCACAGGGGACCGCTTGAACACTGAAGCTTTCTTT. This gives the protein CASSATGDRLNTEAFF.

The chain links TRBV5-1 to TRBJ2-2; 10 bases align to TRBD1. In germline, CDR1 is SGHRS, CDR2 YFSETQ. The CDR3 length is 16 residues. The junction had 7 bases not matched to a gene; V was cut back by 4 bases and J by 4 bases. The CDR3 sequence: CASSRDRGVGTGELFF. In DNA, the CDR3 is TGCGCCAGCAGCCGGGACAGGGGAGTGGGCACCGGGGAGCTGTTTTTT.